Following are 17 T cell receptor beta chains from one sample sequenced in a study of memory CD4+ T cells and cytomegalovirus serostatus. Single viable CD3+CD4+CD8-CD45RO+ cells were sorted as the memory CD4+ T cells. Sequencing used immunoSEQ multiplex PCR; TCRdb keeps in-frame clones, though not all of them. The sample holds 40,000 or so clones, around 78% seen once. The sequenced sample consisted of memory CD4+ T cells from blood. These receptors were obtained from an adult in good health and CMV-seronegative.

This clone showed up just a few times. The chain links TRBV5-1 to TRBJ1-3, with a tentative D call TRBD1 (5 bases). The CDR3 is 14 residues long. V shed 7 bases and J shed 1 base, with 12 bases lying between them. Germline CDR1 reads SGHRS; CDR2 reads YFSETQ. The CDR3 protein is CASGRGESGNTIYF. The CDR3 bases are TGCGCCAGCGGTAGAGGGGAGTCTGGAAACACCATATATTTT.

This sequence joins TRBV4-3 and TRBJ1-2; unclear D gene. The CDR3 is 15 amino acids. V shed 0 bases and J shed 7 bases, with 15 bases lying between them. CDR1 is LGHNA, CDR2 YSLEER, per germline. For the CDR3, the DNA is TGCGCCAGCAGCCAAGATACATTCACGTCGCCTGGCTACACCTTC. Translating gives CASSQDTFTSPGYTF.

This sequence joins TRBV6-6 and TRBJ1-2, with D hard to call. Germline V gene data show CDR1 as MNHNY and CDR2 as SVGAGI (reference sequence). The CDR3 totals 13 residues. Deletions cut 0 bases from V and 2 bases from J, with 4 bases between. The CDR3 here is CASSYSPNYGYTF. CDR3 DNA: TGTGCCAGCAGTTACTCACCCAACTATGGCTACACCTTC.

The V call is TRBV30, the J call TRBJ2-2; tentative D call: TRBD1 (5 bases). V lost 7 bases and J 3 bases, leaving 6 bases between the germline ends. This CDR3 contains 11 residues. Germline V lookup: CDR1 GTSNPN, CDR2 SVGIG (reference sequence). CDR3 coding DNA: TGTGCCTTCAGGGACACCGGGGAGCTGTTTTTT. Its translation: CAFRDTGELFF.

This clone was counted a few times. CDR3 region: CASSLGLAGDREQYF. CDR3 nucleotides: TGTGCCAGCAGCTTGGGGCTAGCGGGGGATCGAGAGCAGTACTTC. The chain joins TRBV5-6 to TRBJ2-7; 10 bases line up with TRBD2. The CDR3 has 15 amino acids. J lost 7 bases, V lost 0 bases, and 7 bases had no gene match. Germline values: CDR1 SGHDT, CDR2 YYEEEE.

The CDR3 loop reads CASSLRTANSGNTIYF. The CDR3 DNA reads TGTGCCAGCAGCTTAAGGACAGCGAACTCTGGAAACACCATATATTTT. This chain connects TRBV7-9 to TRBJ1-3; tentatively, D is TRBD1 (6 bases). Germline values: CDR1 SEHNR, CDR2 FQNEAQ (reference sequence). The germline V and J ends were trimmed by 2 bases and 0 bases, with 11 bases remaining between them. The CDR3 has 16 amino acids.

The chain uses TRBV7-8 and TRBJ2-7; D is possibly TRBD2 (5 bases). V lost 7 bases and J lost 2, with 15 bases in between. Germline CDR1 is SGHVS and CDR2 is FQNEAQ. The CDR3 has 14 amino acids. CDR3 bases: TGTGCCAGCACCCACGGGGTTCCTACCTACGAGCAGTACTTC. Translation gives CASTHGVPTYEQYF.

The rearrangement uses TRBV2 and TRBJ2-7, with 15 bases aligning to TRBD2. Germline assignment: CDR1 SNHLY and CDR2 FYNNEI. With V trimmed by 6 bases and J by 1 base, 10 bases remained unmatched. This CDR3 contains 18 residues. The CDR3 is CASRTTPGLAGGSYEQYF. The CDR3 DNA sequence: TGTGCCAGCAGGACAACCCCGGGACTAGCGGGGGGTTCCTACGAGCAGTACTTC.

The chain has TRBV11-3 and TRBJ2-1, with 9 nucleotides matching TRBD1. The germline V gene encodes CDR1 SGHNT and CDR2 YENEEA. The junction had 5 bases not matched to a gene; V was cut back by 6 bases and J by 2 bases. CDR3 length equals 15 residues. This chain's CDR3 is CASSNRDRAYNEQFF. CDR3 sequence (DNA): TGTGCCAGCAGTAACCGGGACAGGGCCTACAATGAGCAGTTCTTC. Full variable domain (remainder filled in from reference TRBV11-3 and TRBJ2-1): EAGVVQSPRYKIIEKKQPVAFWCNPISGHNTLYWYLQNLGQGPELLIRYENEEAVDDSQLPKDRFSAERLKGVDSTLKIQPAELGDSAVYLCASSNRDRAYNEQFFGPGTRLTVL.

This clone occurred once. The CDR3 sequence: CASSLVGGVETQYF. The CDR3 region has the DNA TGTGCCAGCAGCTTAGTGGGGGGGGTGGAGACCCAGTACTTC. The V gene is TRBV11-2, the J gene TRBJ2-5; the match to TRBD2 covers 7 bases. The CDR3 has 14 amino acids. Germline CDR1 reads SGHAT; CDR2 reads FQNNGV. The ends lost 1 base at V and 5 bases at J; junction bases unmatched: 4.

This chain connects TRBV14 to TRBJ2-3, with 10 bases lining up with TRBD1. V lost 1 base, J lost 4 bases, and 11 bases stayed unmatched. The CDR3 has 18 amino acids. In germline, CDR1 is SGHDN, CDR2 FVKESK. The CDR3 reads CASSQVGAGQGSADTQYF. Here the CDR3 DNA reads TGTGCCAGCAGCCAAGTCGGGGCGGGACAGGGGAGTGCAGATACGCAGTATTTT.

The V and J genes are TRBV6-7 and TRBJ1-1; D unclear. TRBV6-7 is labeled an ORF, and its function is uncertain. Trimming took 8 bases from V and 2 from J, leaving 12 bases between them. The CDR3 length is 13 residues. CDR3 protein: CASLVTNNTEAFF. The CDR3 coding sequence is TGTGCCAGCTTAGTTACCAATAACACTGAAGCTTTCTTT.

This sequence joins TRBV2 and TRBJ1-5, with a possible D match to TRBD1 (5 bases). The CDR3 is 13 residues long. CDR1 and CDR2 from the germline V gene are SNHLY and FYNNEI. V lost 0 bases and J 10 bases, leaving 10 bases between the germline ends. This CDR3 is CASSEAGEGPQHF. The CDR3 DNA follows: TGTGCCAGCAGTGAAGCGGGGGAAGGCCCCCAGCATTTT.

This chain connects TRBV9 to TRBJ1-1; D gene ambiguous. V was pared by 5 bases and J by 0 bases, with 14 bases between. This CDR3 has 15 residues. CDR1 SGDLS and CDR2 YYNGEE come from the germline V gene. CDR3 in DNA: TGTGCCAGCAGGGAAGGCTTTGTGGTGAACACTGAAGCTTTCTTT. This encodes CASREGFVVNTEAFF.

This chain uses TRBV6-1 with TRBJ1-5; D is perhaps TRBD1 (6 bases). This CDR3 contains 14 residues. V lost 7 bases to trimming and J lost 0 bases, with 10 bases between them. Per the germline V gene, CDR1 is MNHNS and CDR2 is SASEGT. In DNA, the CDR3 is TGTGCCAGCATAAGACAGGATAGCAATCAGCCCCAGCATTTT. Translation: CASIRQDSNQPQHF.

This rearrangement joins TRBV27 to TRBJ1-6; no clear D. Germline V gene lookup returns CDR1 MNHEY and CDR2 SMNVEV (reference sequence). Trimming left V 2 bases short and J 7 bases short, with 9 bases between. The CDR3 has 14 residues. Here the CDR3 DNA reads TGTGCCAGCAGTTTAGGTCCCGGGAATTCACCCCTCCACTTT. This gives the protein CASSLGPGNSPLHF.

V usage is TRBV7-8 and J usage is TRBJ2-4, with 8 bases fitting TRBD2. There are 19 residues in the CDR3. CDR1 and CDR2 from the germline V gene are SGHVS and FQNEAQ. Losses at the gene ends were 7 bases for V and 2 bases for J; bases not matched to a gene: 19. CDR3 DNA sequence: TGTGCCAGCACCCGGGGTCGGGGGGGCCGCGGTCTTACCAAAAACATTCAGTACTTC. It translates to CASTRGRGGRGLTKNIQYF.